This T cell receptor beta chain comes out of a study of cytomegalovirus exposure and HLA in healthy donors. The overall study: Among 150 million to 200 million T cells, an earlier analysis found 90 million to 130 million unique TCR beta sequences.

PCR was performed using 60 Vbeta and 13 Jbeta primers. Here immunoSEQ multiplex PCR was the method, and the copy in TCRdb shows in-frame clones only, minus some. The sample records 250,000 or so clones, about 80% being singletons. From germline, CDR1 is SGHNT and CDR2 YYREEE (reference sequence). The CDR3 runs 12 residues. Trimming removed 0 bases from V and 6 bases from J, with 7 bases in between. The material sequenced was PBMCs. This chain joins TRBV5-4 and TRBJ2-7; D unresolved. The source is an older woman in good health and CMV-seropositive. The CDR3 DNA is TGTGCCAGCAGCTTGGATGTCGGCGAGCAGTACTTC. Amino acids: CASSLDVGEQYF.